This note documents a single TCR beta chain sequence. The sample comes from a study of blood T cell repertoires in COVID-19. Study in general: Samples representing acute and convalescent COVID-19 were sourced from the United States, Italy and Spain.

TCRdb keeps only in-frame clones here, not all; method: immunoSEQ multiplex PCR. The sample carries about 22,000 clones, roughly 83% recorded once. The germline gives CDR1 SGHRS, CDR2 YFSETQ. Trimming shortened V by 4 bases and J by 0 bases, and 11 bases separated the two germline ends. The CDR3 has 15 residues. The sequence came from a man aged 80 or over with active or convalescent COVID-19. Sample: peripheral blood. This rearrangement joins TRBV5-1 to TRBJ2-1; D might be TRBD2 (6 bases). CDR3 nucleotides: TGCGCCAGCAGCCGCGGGGATAGCTCCTACAATGAGCAGTTCTTC. Protein product: CASSRGDSSYNEQFF.